The entry below describes one T cell receptor (beta chain). Its antigen is unknown. The ends were cut back, 0 bases at V and 7 bases at J, with 13 bases in the middle. CDR1 and CDR2 (germline): MNHEY, SMNVEV (reference sequence). CDR3 length equals 14 residues. The sample comes from a study of cytomegalovirus exposure and HLA in healthy donors. General study findings and limits: Most subjects' HLA-A and HLA-B alleles were reportedly predicted from TCR beta sequences.

The PCR ran on 60 Vbeta and 13 Jbeta primers. Libraries were prepared by immunoSEQ multiplex PCR; TCRdb keeps only in-frame clonotypes and omits some of them. The table lists around 58,000 clones, under 85% of them singletons. Source material: PBMCs. The clonotype comes from a male donor in good health and CMV-seropositive. The chain is built from TRBV27 and TRBJ2-7; no clear D. The CDR3: CASSLSRPIGEQYF. In nucleotides, the CDR3 is TGTGCCAGCAGTTTATCGCGGCCCATAGGAGAGCAGTACTTC.